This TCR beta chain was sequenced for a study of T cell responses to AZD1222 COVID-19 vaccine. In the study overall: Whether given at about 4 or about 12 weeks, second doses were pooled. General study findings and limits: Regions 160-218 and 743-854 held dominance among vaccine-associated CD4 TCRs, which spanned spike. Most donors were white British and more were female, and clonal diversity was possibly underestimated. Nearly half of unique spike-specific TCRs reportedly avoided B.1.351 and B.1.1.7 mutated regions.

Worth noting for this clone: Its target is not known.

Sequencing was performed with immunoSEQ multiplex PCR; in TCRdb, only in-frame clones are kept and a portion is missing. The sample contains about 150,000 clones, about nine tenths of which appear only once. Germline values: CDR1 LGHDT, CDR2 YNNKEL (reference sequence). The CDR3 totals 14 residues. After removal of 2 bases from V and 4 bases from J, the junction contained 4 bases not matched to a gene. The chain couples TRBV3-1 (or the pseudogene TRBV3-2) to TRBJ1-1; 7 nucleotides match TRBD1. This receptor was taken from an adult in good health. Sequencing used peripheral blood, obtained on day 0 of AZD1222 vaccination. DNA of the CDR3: TGTGCCAGCAGCCAATTCGACAGGGTCACTGAAGCTTTCTTT. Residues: CASSQFDRVTEAFF.